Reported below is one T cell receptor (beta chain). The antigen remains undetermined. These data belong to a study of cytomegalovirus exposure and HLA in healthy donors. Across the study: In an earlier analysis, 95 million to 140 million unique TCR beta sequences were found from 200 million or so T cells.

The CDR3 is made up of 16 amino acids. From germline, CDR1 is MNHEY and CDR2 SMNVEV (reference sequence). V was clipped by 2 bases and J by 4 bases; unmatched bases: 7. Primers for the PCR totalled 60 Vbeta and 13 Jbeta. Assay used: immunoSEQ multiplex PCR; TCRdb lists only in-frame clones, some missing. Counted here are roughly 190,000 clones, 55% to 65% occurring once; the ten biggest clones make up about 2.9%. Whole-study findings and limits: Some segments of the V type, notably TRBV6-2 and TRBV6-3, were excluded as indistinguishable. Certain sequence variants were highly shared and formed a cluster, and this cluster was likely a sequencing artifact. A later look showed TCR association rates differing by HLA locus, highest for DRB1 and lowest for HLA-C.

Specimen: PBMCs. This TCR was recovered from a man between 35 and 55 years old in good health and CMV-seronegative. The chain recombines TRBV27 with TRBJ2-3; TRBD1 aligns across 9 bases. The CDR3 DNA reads TGTGCCAGCAGTTTACGAGGACAGGGGAGTGCAGATACGCAGTATTTT. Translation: CASSLRGQGSADTQYF.